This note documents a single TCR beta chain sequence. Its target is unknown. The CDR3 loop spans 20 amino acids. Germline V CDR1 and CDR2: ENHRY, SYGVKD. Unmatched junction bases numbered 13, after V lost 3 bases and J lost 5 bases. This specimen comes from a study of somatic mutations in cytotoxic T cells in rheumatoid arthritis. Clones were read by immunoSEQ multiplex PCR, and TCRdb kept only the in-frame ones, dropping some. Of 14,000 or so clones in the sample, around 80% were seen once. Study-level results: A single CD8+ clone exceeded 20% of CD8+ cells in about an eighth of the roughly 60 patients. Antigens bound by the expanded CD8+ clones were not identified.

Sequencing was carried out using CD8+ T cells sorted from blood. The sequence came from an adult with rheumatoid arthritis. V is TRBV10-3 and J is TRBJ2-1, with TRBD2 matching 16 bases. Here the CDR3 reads CAISDLPGLAGGQGHNEQFF. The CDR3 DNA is TGTGCCATCAGTGACCTTCCGGGACTAGCGGGAGGGCAGGGTCACAATGAGCAGTTCTTC.